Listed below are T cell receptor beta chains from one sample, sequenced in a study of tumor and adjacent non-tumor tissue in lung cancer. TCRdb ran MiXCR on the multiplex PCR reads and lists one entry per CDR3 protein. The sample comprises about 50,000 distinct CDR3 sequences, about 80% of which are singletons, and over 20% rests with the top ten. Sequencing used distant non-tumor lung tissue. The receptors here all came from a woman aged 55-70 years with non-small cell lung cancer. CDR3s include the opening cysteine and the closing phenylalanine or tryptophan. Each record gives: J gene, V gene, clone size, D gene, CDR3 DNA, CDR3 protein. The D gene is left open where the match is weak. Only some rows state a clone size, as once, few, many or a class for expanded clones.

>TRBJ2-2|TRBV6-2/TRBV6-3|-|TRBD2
TGTGCCAGCAGTAGATCCTCCGGGCCAAGCGGGACCGGGGAGCTGCTTTTT
CASSRSSGPSGTGELLF
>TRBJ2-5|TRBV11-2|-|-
TGTGCCAGCAACGCAAGGACTTTCCAAGAGACCCAGTATTTC
CASNARTFQETQYF
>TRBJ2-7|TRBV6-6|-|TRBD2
TGTGCTAACAGTGGCGTAAGCGGGAACTCCTTCGAGCAGTACTTC
CANSGVSGNSFEQYF
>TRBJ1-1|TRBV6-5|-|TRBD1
TGTGCCAGCAGTTACTGTGGACAGGGGGGGTCTGAAGCTTTCTTT
CASSYCGQGGSEAFF
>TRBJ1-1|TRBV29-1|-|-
TGCGGCGTTGAAGATCATAAATACTTCATGAACACTGAAGCTCTCTTT
CGVEDHKYFMNTEALF
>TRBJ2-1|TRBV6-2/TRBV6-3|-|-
TGTGCTAGCAGCCCCGTCTTAGGCGGTAATGAGCAGTTCTTC
CASSPVLGGNEQFF
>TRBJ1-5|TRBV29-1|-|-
TGCAGCGTTCAGCAGGAGTATGGGAATCAGCACAAGCATTTT
CSVQQEYGNQHKHF
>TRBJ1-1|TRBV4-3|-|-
TGCGCCAGCAACCAAGGGGCGACGGGGGAGGACACTGAAGCTTTCTTT
CASNQGATGEDTEAFF
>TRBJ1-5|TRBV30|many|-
TGTGCCTGGAGTGTAGGGGGTCGTCAGCCCCAGCATTTT
CAWSVGGRQPQHF
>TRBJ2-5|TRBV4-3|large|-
TGCGCCAGCAGCCAAGATCATCGGGATGTGGAGACCCAGTACTTC
CASSQDHRDVETQYF
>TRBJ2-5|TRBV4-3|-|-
TGCGCCAGCAGCCGACGCCGGGTCACACAAGAGACCCAGTACTTC
CASSRRRVTQETQYF
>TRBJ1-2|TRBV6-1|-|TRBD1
TGTGCCAGCAGTGACCAGGACAGGGCACATTATGGCTACACCTTC
CASSDQDRAHYGYTF
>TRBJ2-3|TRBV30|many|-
TGTGCCTGGAGTGTTGGCACAGGACAACACTCAGATACGCAGTATTTT
CAWSVGTGQHSDTQYF
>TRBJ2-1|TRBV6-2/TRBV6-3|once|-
TGTGCCAGCTGTTTCAGGGCCAATGAGCAGTCCTTC
CASCFRANEQSF
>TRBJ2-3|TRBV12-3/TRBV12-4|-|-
TGTGCCAGCAGTTTAGCGCTCCTAGTAGGGGGGGTGACAGATACGCAGTATTTT
CASSLALLVGGVTDTQYF
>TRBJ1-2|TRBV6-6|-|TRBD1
TGTGCCAACACCGGACAGGGGGAATATGACTACACCTTT
CANTGQGEYDYTF